Following are 8 T cell receptor beta chains from one sample sequenced in a study of cytomegalovirus exposure and HLA in healthy donors (dated by TCRdb to 2017 to 2019). To prepare the library, the immunoSEQ multiplex PCR assay was applied. For the multiplex PCR, a mixture combining 60 forward primers for TCR Vbeta segments and 13 reverse primers for TCR Jbeta segments was used. What TCRdb holds here is the immuneACCESS table cut down to in-frame rearrangements. Part of the clones is not present; checked against another copy, under half of the missing clones reflect an unresolved V gene, and the others are unexplained. The sample data list roughly 120,000 clones, and nearly 80% of these were observed just once. The ten largest clones take up roughly 3.3% of the sample. The sequencing input was PBMCs. The receptors originated from a woman in her thirties in good health and CMV-seropositive.

This clone was observed a few times. The chain employs TRBV12-5 and TRBJ2-3; a possible D gene is TRBD1 (6 bases). The germline V gene has CDR1 LGHNT and CDR2 FRNRAP. V was clipped by 3 bases and J by 5 bases, with 9 bases between them. The CDR3 extends over 13 amino acids. CDR3: CASGFQGLDTQYF. For the CDR3, the DNA is TGTGCTAGTGGTTTCCAGGGGCTAGATACGCAGTATTTT.

The rearrangement uses TRBV28 and TRBJ1-2, with unresolved D. V lost 4 bases and J lost 8, with 8 bases in between. The CDR3 length is 11 residues. Germline CDR1 is MDHEN and CDR2 is SYDVKM. The CDR3 loop reads CASSSLQGYTF. The CDR3 bases are TGTGCCAGCAGTTCCTTACAAGGCTACACCTTC.

The gene calls are TRBV9 and TRBJ1-1, with no clear D. The CDR3 loop spans 11 amino acids. CDR1 and CDR2 from the germline V gene are SGDLS and YYNGEE. V shed 10 bases and J shed 8 bases, with 15 bases lying between them. The CDR3 bases are TGTGCCTCCTCGGCGGGTTCCGAAGCTTTCTTT. Its protein product is CASSAGSEAFF. The full variable domain, with the rest looked up from reference TRBV9 and TRBJ1-1, is DSGVTQTPKHLITATGQRVTLRCSPRSGDLSVYWYQQSLDQGLQFLIQYYNGEERAKGNILERFSAQQFPDLHSELNLSSLELGDSALYFCASSAGSEAFFGQGTRLTVV.

A single count supports this clone. Here the CDR3 DNA reads TGTGCCAGCAGCTTATTCTCGAGGCGAGGGGGTAAAGAGACCCAGTACTTC. Protein: CASSLFSRRGGKETQYF. The V and J genes are TRBV7-6 and TRBJ2-5, with a weak D call TRBD1 (6 bases). The CDR3 length is 17 residues. Germline CDR1 and CDR2: SGHVS and FNYEAQ. The ends were cut back, 2 bases at V and 3 bases at J, with 19 bases in the middle.

This clone showed up just a few times. The same CDR3 can be traced to other DNA sequences in this sample. The rearrangement links TRBV7-8 to TRBJ2-7; 13 nucleotides line up with TRBD2. CDR1 is SGHVS, CDR2 FQNEAQ, per germline. The CDR3 has 16 residues. The J segment lost 2 bases and the V segment lost 9 bases, leaving 10 bases of the junction unmatched. CDR3 amino acids: CASSAGTSGVAYEQYF. As DNA, the CDR3 is TGTGCCAGTAGCGCCGGGACTAGCGGGGTAGCCTACGAGCAGTACTTC. Full variable domain (rest looked up from reference TRBV7-8 and TRBJ2-7): GAGVSQSPRYKVAKRGQDVALRCDPISGHVSLFWYQQALGQGPEFLTYFQNEAQLDKSGLPSDRFFAERPEGSVSTLKIQRTQQEDSAVYLCASSAGTSGVAYEQYFGPGTRLTVT.

This chain links TRBV10-3 with TRBJ1-1; D remains ambiguous. Germline CDR1 is ENHRY and CDR2 is SYGVKD. V dropped 3 bases and J dropped 3 bases, with 8 bases sitting between them. The length of the CDR3 is 13 residues. CDR3 nucleotide sequence: TGTGCCATCAGTGAAATGGCGGACACTGAAGCTTTCTTT. It specifies CAISEMADTEAFF.

This rearrangement joins TRBV9 to TRBJ2-3, with D possibly being TRBD1 (6 bases). V lost 7 bases and J lost 7, with 13 bases in between. Germline V gene lookup returns CDR1 SGDLS and CDR2 YYNGEE. CDR3 length: 12 residues. The CDR3 protein is CASGGLGNTQYF. In DNA, the CDR3 is TGTGCCAGCGGGGGCCTCGGGAATACGCAGTATTTT.

The V and J genes are TRBV28 and TRBJ1-1, with 8 bases fitting TRBD1. The CDR3 is 15 amino acids. With 10 bases clipped from V and 4 bases from J, the junction kept 14 bases outside the gene matches. CDR1 is MDHEN and CDR2 is SYDVKM in the germline V gene. The DNA for the CDR3 is TGTGCCACTACCGGACAGGGCCTAGAAGGCACTGAAGCTTTCTTT. Amino acid sequence: CATTGQGLEGTEAFF.